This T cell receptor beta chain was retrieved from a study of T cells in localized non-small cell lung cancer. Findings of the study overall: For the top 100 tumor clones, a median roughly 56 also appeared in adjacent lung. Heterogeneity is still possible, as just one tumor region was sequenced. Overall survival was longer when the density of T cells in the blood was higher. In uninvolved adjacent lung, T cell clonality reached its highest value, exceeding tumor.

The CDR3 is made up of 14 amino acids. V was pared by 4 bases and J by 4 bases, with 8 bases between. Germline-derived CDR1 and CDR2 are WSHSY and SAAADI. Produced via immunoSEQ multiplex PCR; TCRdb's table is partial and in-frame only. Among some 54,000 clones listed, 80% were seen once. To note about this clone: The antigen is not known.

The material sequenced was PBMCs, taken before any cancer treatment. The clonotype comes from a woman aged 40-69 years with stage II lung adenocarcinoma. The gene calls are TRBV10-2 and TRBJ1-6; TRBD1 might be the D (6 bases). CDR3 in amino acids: CASSAGAYNSPLHF. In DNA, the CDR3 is TGCGCCAGCAGTGCAGGGGCGTATAATTCACCCCTCCACTTT.